Following are 4 T cell receptor beta chains from one sample sequenced in a study of cytomegalovirus exposure and HLA in healthy donors. The PCR was carried out with 60 Vbeta primers and 13 Jbeta primers. This table comes from immunoSEQ multiplex PCR, and its TCRdb copy is limited to in-frame clones, with some not included. The sample lists over 150,000 clones; about 70% were seen once. The sequenced material came from PBMCs. These receptors came from a woman aged 35 to 49 in good health and CMV-seropositive.

By share, this clone counts as medium-sized. The V and J genes are TRBV10-2 and TRBJ2-1, with TRBD1 matching 12 bases. The CDR3 contains 16 residues. V trimming: 3 bases; J trimming: 5 bases; junction bases outside the gene matches: 5. From germline, CDR1 is WSHSY and CDR2 SAAADI. The CDR3 nucleotides are TGCGCCAGCAGTGACTCCGGGACAGGGGGCAACAATGAGCAGTTCTTC. Encoded protein: CASSDSGTGGNNEQFF.

V and J are TRBV19 and TRBJ1-5; the D is unclear. V was pared by 7 bases and J by 12 bases, with 13 bases between. Germline CDR1 and CDR2: LNHDA and SQIVND (reference sequence). The CDR3 length is 11 residues. The CDR3 region is CASTTGRDQHF. For the CDR3, the DNA is TGTGCCAGTACCACGGGAAGAGACCAGCATTTT.

This chain uses TRBV7-6 with TRBJ1-6; TRBD1 matches at 9 bases. With 5 bases clipped from V and 9 bases from J, the junction kept 8 bases outside the gene matches. CDR1 and CDR2 from the germline V gene are SGHVS and FNYEAQ. This CDR3 contains 15 residues. CDR3 coding DNA: TGTGCCAGCAGCCCTCGGGACAGGGATGTTTCACCCCTCCACTTT. Its protein product is CASSPRDRDVSPLHF.

This chain joins TRBV28 and TRBJ2-1; 8 positions agree with TRBD2. Losses at the gene ends were 3 bases for V and 1 base for J; bases not matched to a gene: 11. This CDR3 region has 18 residues. CDR1 MDHEN and CDR2 SYDVKM come from the germline V gene. CDR3 sequence reads: CASSFGGAGGPSYNEQFF. CDR3 DNA sequence: TGTGCCAGCAGTTTCGGGGGGGCCGGCGGCCCATCCTACAATGAGCAGTTCTTC.